This TCR beta chain was sequenced in a study of blood T cell repertoires in COVID-19. Method: immunoSEQ multiplex PCR; TCRdb's copy keeps in-frame clones and lacks some. The data show approximately 300,000 clones, more than 75% seen once. CDR1 and CDR2 (germline): MDHEN, SYDVKM. CDR3 length: 14 residues. Trimming took 7 bases from V and 5 from J; bases not matched to a gene: 7. Sample: PBMCs or T cells enriched from blood (not recorded which). This chain joins TRBV28 and TRBJ1-5, with TRBD1 matching 8 bases. This sequence originates from a man aged 25 to 40 who had recovered from COVID-19. CDR3 coding DNA: TGTGCCAGCACCCCGGGGACAGGAGATCAGCCCCAGCATTTT. This codes for CASTPGTGDQPQHF.